This entry is about one T cell receptor (beta chain). Here immunoSEQ multiplex PCR was the method, and the copy in TCRdb shows in-frame clones only, minus some. The sample consists of about 55,000 clones, 80% to 95% of them appearing once. The sample comes from a study of blood T cell repertoires in COVID-19. The source is a man between 45 and 60 years old with active COVID-19. Sample: peripheral blood.

CDR3 amino acids: CASSQGGVAGGRTGELFF. CDR3 nucleotide sequence: TGTGCCAGCAGCCAAGGAGGGGTAGCGGGAGGTCGAACCGGGGAGCTGTTTTTT. The chain carries TRBV3-1 (or the pseudogene TRBV3-2) and TRBJ2-2; TRBD2 agrees at 10 bases. CDR1 and CDR2 (germline): LGHDT, YNNKEL (reference sequence). The CDR3 consists of 18 residues. V trimming: 1 base; J trimming: 5 bases; junction bases outside the gene matches: 10.